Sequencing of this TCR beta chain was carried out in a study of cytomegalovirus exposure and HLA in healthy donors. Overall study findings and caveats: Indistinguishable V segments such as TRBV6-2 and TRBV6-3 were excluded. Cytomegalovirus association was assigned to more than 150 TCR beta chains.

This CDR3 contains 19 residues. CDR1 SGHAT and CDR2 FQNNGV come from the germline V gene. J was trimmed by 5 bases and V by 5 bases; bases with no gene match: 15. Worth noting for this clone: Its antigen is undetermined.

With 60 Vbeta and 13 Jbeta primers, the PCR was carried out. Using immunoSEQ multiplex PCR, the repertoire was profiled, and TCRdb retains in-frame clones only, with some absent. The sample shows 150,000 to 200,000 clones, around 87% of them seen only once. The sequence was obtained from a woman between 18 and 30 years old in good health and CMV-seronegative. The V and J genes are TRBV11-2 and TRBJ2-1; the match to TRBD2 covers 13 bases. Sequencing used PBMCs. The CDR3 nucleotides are TGTGCCAGCAGCCACGGACTAGCGGGAGCTACTAGTCGCCACAATGAGCAGTTCTTC. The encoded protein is CASSHGLAGATSRHNEQFF.